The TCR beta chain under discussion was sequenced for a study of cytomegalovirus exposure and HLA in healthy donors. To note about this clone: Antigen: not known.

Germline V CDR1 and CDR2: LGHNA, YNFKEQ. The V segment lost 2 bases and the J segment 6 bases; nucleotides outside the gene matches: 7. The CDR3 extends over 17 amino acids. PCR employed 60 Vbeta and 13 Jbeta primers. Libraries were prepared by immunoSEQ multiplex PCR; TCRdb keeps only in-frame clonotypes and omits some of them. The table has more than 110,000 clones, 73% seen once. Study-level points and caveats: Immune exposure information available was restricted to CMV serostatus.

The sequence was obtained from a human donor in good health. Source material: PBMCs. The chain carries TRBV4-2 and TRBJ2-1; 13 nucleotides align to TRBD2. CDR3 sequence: CASSQTRLAGGSNEQFF. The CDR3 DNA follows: TGTGCCAGCAGCCAAACTAGACTAGCGGGAGGTAGCAATGAGCAGTTCTTC.